This T cell receptor (beta chain) was recovered during a study of blood T cell repertoires in COVID-19. Study summary: The United States, Italy and Spain were the sources of the acute and convalescent COVID-19 samples. Sources were T cells, B-cell-depleted T cells, or PBMCs; the material itself was cDNA or gDNA.

Per the authors' pipeline: Amplification from reference gene primers served as the basis for estimated nucleated cell counts. Some clones are missing from TCRdb's copy, which holds only in-frame ones; the method was immunoSEQ multiplex PCR. That table gives V, J and clone size, and the DNA gave D and trimming. The sample lists more than 150,000 clones, 80% occurring once. CDR1 and CDR2 (germline): MNHEY, SVGAGI. V lost 0 bases and J 0 bases, leaving 9 bases between the germline ends. The CDR3 spans 15 residues. The sequenced sample consisted of peripheral blood. The TCR sequence derives from a man aged 60-69 years with acute or convalescent COVID-19. The rearrangement uses TRBV6-5 and TRBJ2-7; D remains unclear. This CDR3 reads CASSYSGQFSYEQYF. The CDR3 DNA follows: TGTGCCAGCAGTTACTCGGGCCAGTTCTCCTACGAGCAGTACTTC.